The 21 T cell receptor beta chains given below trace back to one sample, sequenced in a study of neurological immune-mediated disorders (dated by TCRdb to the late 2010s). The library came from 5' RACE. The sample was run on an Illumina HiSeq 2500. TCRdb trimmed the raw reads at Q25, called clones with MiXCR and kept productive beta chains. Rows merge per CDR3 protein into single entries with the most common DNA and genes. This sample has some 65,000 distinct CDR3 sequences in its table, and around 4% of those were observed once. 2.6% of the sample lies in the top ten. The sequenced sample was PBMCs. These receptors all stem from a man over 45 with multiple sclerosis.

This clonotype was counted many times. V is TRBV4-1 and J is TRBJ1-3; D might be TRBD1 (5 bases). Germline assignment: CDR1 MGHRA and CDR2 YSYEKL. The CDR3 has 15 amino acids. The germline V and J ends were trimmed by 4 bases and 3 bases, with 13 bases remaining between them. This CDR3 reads CASSRGTFDGNTIYF. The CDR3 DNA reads TGCGCCAGCAGCCGTGGGACTTTTGATGGAAACACCATATATTTT.

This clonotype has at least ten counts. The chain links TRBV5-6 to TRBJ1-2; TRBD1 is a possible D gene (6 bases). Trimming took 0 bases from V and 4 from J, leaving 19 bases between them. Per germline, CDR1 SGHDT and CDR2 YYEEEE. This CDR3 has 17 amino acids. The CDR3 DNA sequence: TGTGCCAGCAGCTTGGCGGGGGGCGCTATTCCCAGCTATGGCTACACCTTC. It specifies CASSLAGGAIPSYGYTF.

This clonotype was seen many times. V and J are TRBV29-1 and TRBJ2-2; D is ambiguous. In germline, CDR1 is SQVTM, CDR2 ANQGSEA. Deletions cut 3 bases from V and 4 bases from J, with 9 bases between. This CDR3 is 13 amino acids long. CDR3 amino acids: CSVERRSTGELFF. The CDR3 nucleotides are TGCAGCGTTGAGAGGCGAAGCACCGGGGAGCTGTTTTTT.

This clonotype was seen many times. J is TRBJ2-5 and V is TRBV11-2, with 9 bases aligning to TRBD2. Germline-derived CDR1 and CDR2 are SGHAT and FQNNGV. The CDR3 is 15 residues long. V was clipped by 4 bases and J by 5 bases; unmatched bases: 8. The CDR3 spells CASSWAGGSGETQYF. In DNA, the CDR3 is TGTGCCAGCAGCTGGGCGGGGGGGAGTGGTGAGACCCAGTACTTC.

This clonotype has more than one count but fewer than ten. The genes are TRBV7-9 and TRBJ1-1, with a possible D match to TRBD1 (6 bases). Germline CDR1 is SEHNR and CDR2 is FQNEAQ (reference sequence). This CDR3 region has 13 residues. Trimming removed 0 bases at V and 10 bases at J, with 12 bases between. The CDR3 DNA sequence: TGTGCCAGCAGCTTAGCGCTGGGGGCAGGAGCTTTCTTT. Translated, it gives CASSLALGAGAFF.

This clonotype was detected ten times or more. The CDR3 here is CASSYSRARVWQLLGQPQHF. DNA of the CDR3: TGTGCCAGCAGTTACTCCCGGGCCAGGGTGTGGCAGCTCCTAGGGCAGCCCCAGCATTTT. The chain recombines TRBV6-2 or TRBV6-3 with TRBJ1-5; D is possibly TRBD1 (5 bases). The CDR3 is made up of 20 amino acids. V lost 0 bases to trimming and J lost 7 bases, with 28 bases between them. Germline assignment: CDR1 MNHEY and CDR2 SVGEGT.

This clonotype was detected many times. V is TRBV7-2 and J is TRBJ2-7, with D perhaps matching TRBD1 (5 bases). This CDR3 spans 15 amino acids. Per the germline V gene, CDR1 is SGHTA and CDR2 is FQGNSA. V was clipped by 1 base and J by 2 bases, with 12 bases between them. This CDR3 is CASSLGGPGAYEQYF. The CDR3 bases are TGTGCCAGCAGCTTAGGGGGCCCAGGAGCCTACGAGCAGTACTTC.

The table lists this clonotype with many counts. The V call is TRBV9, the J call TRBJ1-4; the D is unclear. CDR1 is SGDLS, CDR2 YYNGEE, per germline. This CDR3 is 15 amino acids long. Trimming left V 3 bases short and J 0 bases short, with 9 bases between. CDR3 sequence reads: CASSARIATNEKLFF. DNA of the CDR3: TGTGCCAGCAGCGCACGCATAGCAACTAATGAAAAACTGTTTTTT. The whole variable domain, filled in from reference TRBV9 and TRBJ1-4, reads DSGVTQTPKHLITATGQRVTLRCSPRSGDLSVYWYQQSLDQGLQFLIQYYNGEERAKGNILERFSAQQFPDLHSELNLSSLELGDSALYFCASSARIATNEKLFFGSGTQLSVL.

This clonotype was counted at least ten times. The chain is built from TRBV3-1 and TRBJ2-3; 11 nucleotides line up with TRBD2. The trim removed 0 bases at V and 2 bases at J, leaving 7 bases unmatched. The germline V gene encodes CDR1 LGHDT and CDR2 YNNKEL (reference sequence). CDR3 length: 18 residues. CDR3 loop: CASSQESPSGGNTDTQYF. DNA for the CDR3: TGTGCCAGCAGCCAAGAATCGCCTAGCGGGGGGAACACAGATACGCAGTATTTT.

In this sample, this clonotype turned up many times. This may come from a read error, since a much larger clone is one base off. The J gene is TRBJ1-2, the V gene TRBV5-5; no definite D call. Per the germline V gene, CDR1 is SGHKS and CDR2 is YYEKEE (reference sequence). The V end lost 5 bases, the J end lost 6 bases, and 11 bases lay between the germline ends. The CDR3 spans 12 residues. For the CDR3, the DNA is TGTGCCAGCAGTAACGCGACGGATGGCTACACCTTC. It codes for CASSNATDGYTF.

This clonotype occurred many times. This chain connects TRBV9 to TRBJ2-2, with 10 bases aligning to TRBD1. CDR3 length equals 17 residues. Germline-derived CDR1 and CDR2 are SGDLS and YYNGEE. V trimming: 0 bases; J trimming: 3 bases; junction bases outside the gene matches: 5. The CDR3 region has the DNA TGTGCCAGCAGCGTAGGCACCGGGACAGGGGACACCGGGGAGCTGTTTTTT. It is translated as CASSVGTGTGDTGELFF.

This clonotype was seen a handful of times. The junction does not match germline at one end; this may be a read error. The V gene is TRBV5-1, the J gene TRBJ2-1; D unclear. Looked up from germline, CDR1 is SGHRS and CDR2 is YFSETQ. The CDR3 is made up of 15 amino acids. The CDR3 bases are TGCGCCAGCAGCTTGTCTGTACAGAAATACAATGAGCAGTTCTTT. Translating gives CASSLSVQKYNEQFF.

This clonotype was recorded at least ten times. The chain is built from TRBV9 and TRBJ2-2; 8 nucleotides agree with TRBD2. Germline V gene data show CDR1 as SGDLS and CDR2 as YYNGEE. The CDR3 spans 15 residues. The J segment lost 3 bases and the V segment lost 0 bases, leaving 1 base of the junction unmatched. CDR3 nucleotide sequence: TGTGCCAGCAGCGTAGGCGGGGGGTACACCGGGGAGCTGTTTTTT. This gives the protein CASSVGGGYTGELFF. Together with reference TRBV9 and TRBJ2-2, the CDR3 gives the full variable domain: DSGVTQTPKHLITATGQRVTLRCSPRSGDLSVYWYQQSLDQGLQFLIQYYNGEERAKGNILERFSAQQFPDLHSELNLSSLELGDSALYFCASSVGGGYTGELFFGEGSRLTVL.

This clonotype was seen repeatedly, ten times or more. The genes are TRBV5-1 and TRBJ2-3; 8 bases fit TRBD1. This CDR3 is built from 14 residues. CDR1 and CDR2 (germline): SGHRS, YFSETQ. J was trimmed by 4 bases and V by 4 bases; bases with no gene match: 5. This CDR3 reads CASSNDRGADTQYF. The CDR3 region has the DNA TGCGCCAGCAGCAACGACAGGGGAGCAGATACGCAGTATTTT.

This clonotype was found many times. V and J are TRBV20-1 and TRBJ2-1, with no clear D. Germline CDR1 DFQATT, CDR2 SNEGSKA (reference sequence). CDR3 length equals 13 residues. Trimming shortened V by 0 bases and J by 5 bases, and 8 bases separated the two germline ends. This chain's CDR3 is CSARDYQDNEQFF. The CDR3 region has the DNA TGCAGTGCTAGAGATTATCAGGACAATGAGCAGTTCTTC.

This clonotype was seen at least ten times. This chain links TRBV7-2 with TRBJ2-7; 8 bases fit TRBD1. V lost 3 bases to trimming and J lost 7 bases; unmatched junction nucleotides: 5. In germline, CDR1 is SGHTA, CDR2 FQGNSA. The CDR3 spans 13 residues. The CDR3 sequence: CASSLGQVTEQYF. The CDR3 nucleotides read TGTGCCAGCAGCTTGGGACAGGTCACGGAGCAGTACTTC.

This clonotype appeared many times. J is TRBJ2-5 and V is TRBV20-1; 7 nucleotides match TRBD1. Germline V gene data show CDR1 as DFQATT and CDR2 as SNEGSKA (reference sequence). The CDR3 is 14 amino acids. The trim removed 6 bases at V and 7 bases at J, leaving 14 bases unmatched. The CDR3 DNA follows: TGCAGTGCCGCAAGGGGGCCGGCACTGGGGACCCAGTACTTC. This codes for CSAARGPALGTQYF.

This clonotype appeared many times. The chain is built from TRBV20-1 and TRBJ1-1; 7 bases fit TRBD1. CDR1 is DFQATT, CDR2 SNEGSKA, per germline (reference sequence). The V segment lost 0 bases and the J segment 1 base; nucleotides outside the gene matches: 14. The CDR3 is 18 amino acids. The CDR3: CSARDPKTGKLANTEAFF. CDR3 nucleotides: TGCAGTGCTAGAGATCCGAAGACAGGGAAGTTGGCGAACACTGAAGCTTTCTTT.

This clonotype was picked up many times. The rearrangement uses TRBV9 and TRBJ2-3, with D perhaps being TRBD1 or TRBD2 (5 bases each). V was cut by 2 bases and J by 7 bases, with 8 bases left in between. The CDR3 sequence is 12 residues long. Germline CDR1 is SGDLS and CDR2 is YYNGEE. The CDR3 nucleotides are TGTGCCAGCAGCGTGGGACCATATACGCAGTATTTT. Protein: CASSVGPYTQYF.

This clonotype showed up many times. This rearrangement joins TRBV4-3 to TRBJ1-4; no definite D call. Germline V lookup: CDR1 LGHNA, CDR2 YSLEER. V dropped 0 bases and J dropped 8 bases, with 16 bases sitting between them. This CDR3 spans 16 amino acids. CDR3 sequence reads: CASSQDRARSQEKLFF. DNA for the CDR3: TGCGCCAGCAGCCAAGATCGGGCCCGTTCGCAGGAAAAACTGTTTTTT.

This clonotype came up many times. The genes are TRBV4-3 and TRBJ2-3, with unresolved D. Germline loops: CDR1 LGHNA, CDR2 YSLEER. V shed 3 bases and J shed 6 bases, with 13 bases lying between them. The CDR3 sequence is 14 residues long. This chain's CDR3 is CASSHLGPTDTQYF. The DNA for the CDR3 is TGCGCCAGCAGCCATTTAGGACCCACCGATACGCAGTATTTT.